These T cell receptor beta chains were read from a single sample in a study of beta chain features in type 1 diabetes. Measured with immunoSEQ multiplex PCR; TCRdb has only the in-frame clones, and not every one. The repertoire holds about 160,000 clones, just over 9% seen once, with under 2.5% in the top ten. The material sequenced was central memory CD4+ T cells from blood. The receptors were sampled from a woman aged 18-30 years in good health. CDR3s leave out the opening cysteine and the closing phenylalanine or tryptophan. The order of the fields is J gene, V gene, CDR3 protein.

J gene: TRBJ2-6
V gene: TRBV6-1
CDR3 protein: ASSARKSGANVLT

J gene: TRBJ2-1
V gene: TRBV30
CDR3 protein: AWVRQGAPQGNEQF

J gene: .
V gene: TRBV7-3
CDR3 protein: ASSLSGMDEQY

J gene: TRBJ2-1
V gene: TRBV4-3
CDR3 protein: ASSQEASSYNEQF

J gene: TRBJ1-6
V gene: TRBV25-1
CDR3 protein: ASSRQGDSPLH

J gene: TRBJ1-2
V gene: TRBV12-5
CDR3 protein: ASGPPGTTYGYT

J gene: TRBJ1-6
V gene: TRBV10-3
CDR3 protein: AITDSNNSPLH

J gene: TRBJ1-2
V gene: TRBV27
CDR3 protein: ASSFGGAGGYT

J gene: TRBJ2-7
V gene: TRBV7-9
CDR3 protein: ASSWADSYEQY

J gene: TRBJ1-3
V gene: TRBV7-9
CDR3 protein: ASSTRQGAGNTIY

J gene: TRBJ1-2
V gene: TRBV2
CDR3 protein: ASSERRDSGYT

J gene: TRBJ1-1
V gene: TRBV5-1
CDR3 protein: ASSSGQATMNTEAF

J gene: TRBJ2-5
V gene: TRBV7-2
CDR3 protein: ASSGGLIHQETQY

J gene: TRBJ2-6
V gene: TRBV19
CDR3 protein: ATGPGANVLT

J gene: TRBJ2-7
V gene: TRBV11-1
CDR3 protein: ASSPGLEYYEQY

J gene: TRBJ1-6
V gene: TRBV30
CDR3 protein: AWSEQGDSPLH

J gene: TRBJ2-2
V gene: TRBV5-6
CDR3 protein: ASKRDWSGELF

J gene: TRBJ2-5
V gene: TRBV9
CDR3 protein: ASSEGGGKETQY

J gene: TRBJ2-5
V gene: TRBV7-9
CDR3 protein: ASSLWPQETQY

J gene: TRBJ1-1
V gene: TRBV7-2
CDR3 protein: ASSLVSQQSNTEAF

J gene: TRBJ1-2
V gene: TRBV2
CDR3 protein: ASSVQGTGYT

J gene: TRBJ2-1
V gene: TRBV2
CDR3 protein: ASDQGEGEQF

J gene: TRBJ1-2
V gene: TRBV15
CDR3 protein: ATSRDYTESGYT

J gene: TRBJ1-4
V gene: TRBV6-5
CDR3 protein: ASSYSPTGRLEKLF